The T cell receptor beta chain under discussion was sequenced for a study of shared clonotypes between healthy human individuals. CDR1 is SGDLS and CDR2 is YYNGEE in the germline V gene. The ends were cut back, 2 bases at V and 9 bases at J, with 6 bases in the middle. The length of the CDR3 is 11 residues. Original analysis: From ImmunoSEQ came sequences covering only the junction and carrying no quality scores, so filtering differed. Using immunoSEQ multiplex PCR, the repertoire was profiled, and TCRdb retains in-frame clones only, with some absent. That table furnishes V, J and clone size, whereas the DNA furnished D and trimming. This table has 2.3 million or so clones, approximately 95% appearing once. Concerning this clone itself: Its antigen is as yet unknown.

CD45RA-negative memory and CD45RA+ naive subsets were split from the CD4+ cells. Study-wide results and limits: Estimated clonotype richness was generally higher in naive than memory subsets.

The specimen was naive CD4+ T cells from PBMCs. Subset here: CD45RA+ positively selected. The V gene is TRBV9, the J gene TRBJ2-1; a possible D gene is TRBD2 (5 bases). This clonotype was sampled from a young man in good health. Some clones in this sample may be carry-over from other donors' samples. The CDR3 region is CASSVTSEQFF. The CDR3 DNA reads as TGTGCCAGCAGCGTTACTAGTGAGCAGTTCTTC.